This T cell receptor beta chain derives from a study of cytomegalovirus exposure and HLA in healthy donors. CDR1 and CDR2 from the germline V gene are SGHTA and FQGNSA. This CDR3 contains 17 residues. After removal of 6 bases from V and 10 bases from J, the junction contained 16 bases not matched to a gene. Primers: 60 Vbeta forward and 13 Jbeta reverse. This table comes from immunoSEQ multiplex PCR, and its TCRdb copy is limited to in-frame clones, with some not included. The sample lists about 110,000 clones, approximately 79% seen once, with less than 15% in the top ten. Source material: PBMCs. The chain combines TRBV7-2 with TRBJ1-6, with 9 bases matching TRBD1. The source is a woman in her forties in good health and CMV-seropositive. The CDR3 coding sequence is TGTGCCAGCAGTTACGGACTGGGACAGGGCTTCGGATCACCCCTCCACTTT. It encodes CASSYGLGQGFGSPLHF.